The clone carrying this T cell receptor beta chain showed up many times. The antigen is unknown. Unmatched junction bases numbered 6, after V lost 8 bases and J lost 4 bases. The CDR3 is 13 amino acids. Germline V gene sequence: CDR1 MNHEY, CDR2 SVGEGT. These data belong to a study of T cells in Graves' hyperthyroidism and ophthalmopathy. Study results and caveats: Peripheral blood also featured most of the thyroid clonotypes expanded above 0.001. A model built on 13 V-J features separated ophthalmopathy from stable hyperthyroidism.

Regions amplified from RNA transcripts were the TCR beta CDR3 regions. HTBI primers were employed in a first-round RT-PCR of the TCR CDR3. TCRdb redid the calling of the multiplex PCR reads with MiXCR, one entry per CDR3 protein. Altogether 500,000 to 550,000 distinct CDR3 sequences are present, just under 20% being singletons, with the ten largest covering approximately 48%. Sequenced material: blood. This TCR was sampled from a man aged 35 to 55 with Graves' ophthalmopathy. The chain uses TRBV6-2 or TRBV6-3 and TRBJ2-7, with 9 positions matching TRBD2. CDR3 region: CASGVAGAYEQYF. In DNA form, the CDR3 reads TGTGCCAGCGGAGTAGCGGGGGCTTACGAGCAGTACTTC.